Below are 8 T cell receptor beta chains sequenced from a single sample in a study of brain T cells in children with intractable seizures. Surgery cases with the highest brain T cell transcript signatures were chosen for sequencing. Sequencing used immunoSEQ multiplex PCR; TCRdb keeps in-frame clones, though not all of them. The table has about 7,800 clones, roughly 73% seen once. The source was resected brain tissue, collected at surgery. The receptors stem from a boy younger than two with tuberous sclerosis and intractable seizures.

The chain employs TRBV7-9 and TRBJ2-7; 10 bases line up with TRBD2. Trimming removed 5 bases from V and 5 bases from J; junction bases left unmatched: 6. Germline V CDR1 and CDR2: SEHNR, FQNEAQ (reference sequence). The CDR3 length is 14 residues. As DNA, the CDR3 is TGTGCCAGCAGCATCTGGACTAGCGGCGACGAGCAGTACTTC. Amino acid sequence: CASSIWTSGDEQYF.

The CDR3 DNA follows: TGTGCCAGCACTCCCGGATTTGTCCATGGCTACACCTTC. The encoded protein is CASTPGFVHGYTF. The chain joins TRBV6-5 to TRBJ1-2, with D hard to call. Germline V CDR1 and CDR2: MNHEY, SVGAGI. CDR3 length equals 13 residues. Between the trimmed V and J ends, which lost 7 bases and 6 bases, there was a span of 15 bases.

V gene TRBV7-9 combines with J gene TRBJ2-5; D unclear. Germline CDR1 SEHNR, CDR2 FQNEAQ (reference sequence). V lost 3 bases, J lost 5 bases, and 10 bases lay in between. CDR3 size: 13 residues. The CDR3 loop reads CASSFLLGETQYF. The CDR3 nucleotides read TGTGCCAGCAGCTTTCTCTTGGGCGAGACCCAGTACTTC.

The sample holds a few counts of this clone. V and J are TRBV28 and TRBJ2-7; 9 bases map to TRBD2. Per the germline V gene, CDR1 is MDHEN and CDR2 is SYDVKM. V was pared by 7 bases and J by 0 bases, with 7 bases of the junction left unmatched. The CDR3 has 15 residues. CDR3 sequence (DNA): TGTGCCAGCAAGGCGGCACTAGCGGGCTCCTACGAGCAGTACTTC. It specifies CASKAALAGSYEQYF.

The J gene is TRBJ2-1, the V gene TRBV5-6; 14 positions agree with TRBD2. Per germline, CDR1 SGHDT and CDR2 YYEEEE. The CDR3 covers 14 residues. Trimming cost V 4 bases and J 12 bases; bases outside gene matches: 6. The CDR3 DNA follows: TGTGCCAGCAGCCCCGGGACTAGCGGGAGAGGGCAGTTCTTC. Protein: CASSPGTSGRGQFF.

This sequence joins TRBV6-1 and TRBJ1-2; perhaps TRBD1 as D (5 bases). Trimming took 10 bases from V and 8 from J, leaving 14 bases between them. CDR1 MNHNS and CDR2 SASEGT come from the germline V gene. The CDR3 has 11 amino acids. The CDR3 DNA follows: TGTGCCATCCTAGGGGTCGTAGGCTACACCTTC. Its protein is CAILGVVGYTF.

As DNA, the CDR3 is TGTGCCAGCAGACGAGAACCTGGCGAGCAGTACTTC. Its translation is CASRREPGEQYF. The chain carries TRBV2 and TRBJ2-7; D not certain. V was shortened by 6 bases and J by 6 bases, with 12 bases between the two germline ends. Germline values: CDR1 SNHLY, CDR2 FYNNEI. CDR3 length: 12 amino acids. Looking up the rest from reference TRBV2 and TRBJ2-7 gives the full variable domain: EPEVTQTPSHQVTQMGQEVILRCVPISNHLYFYWYRQILGQKVEFLVSFYNNEISEKSEIFDDQFSVERPDGSNFTLKIRSTKLEDSAMYFCASRREPGEQYFGPGTRLTVT.

The gene calls are TRBV30 and TRBJ2-7; 8 nucleotides align to TRBD2. This CDR3 comprises 16 residues. CDR1 and CDR2 (germline): GTSNPN, SVGIG (reference sequence). Unmatched junction bases numbered 12, after V lost 1 base and J lost 4 bases. CDR3 in DNA: TGTGCCTGGAGTGCCTGGGTCCCCGGGGGGGCGTACGAGCAGTACTTC. It is translated as CAWSAWVPGGAYEQYF.